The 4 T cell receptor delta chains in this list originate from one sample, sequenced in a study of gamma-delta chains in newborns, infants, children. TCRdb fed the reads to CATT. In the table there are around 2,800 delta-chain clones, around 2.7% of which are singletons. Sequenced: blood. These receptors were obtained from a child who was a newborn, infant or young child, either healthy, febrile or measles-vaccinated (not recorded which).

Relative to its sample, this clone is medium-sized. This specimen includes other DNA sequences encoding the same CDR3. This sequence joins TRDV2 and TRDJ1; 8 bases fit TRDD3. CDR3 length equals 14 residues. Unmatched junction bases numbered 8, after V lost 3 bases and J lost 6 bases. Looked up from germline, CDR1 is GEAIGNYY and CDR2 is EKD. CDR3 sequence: CACDSLRGYNKLIF. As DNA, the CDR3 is TGTGCCTGTGACTCCTTGAGGGGATACAATAAACTCATCTTT.

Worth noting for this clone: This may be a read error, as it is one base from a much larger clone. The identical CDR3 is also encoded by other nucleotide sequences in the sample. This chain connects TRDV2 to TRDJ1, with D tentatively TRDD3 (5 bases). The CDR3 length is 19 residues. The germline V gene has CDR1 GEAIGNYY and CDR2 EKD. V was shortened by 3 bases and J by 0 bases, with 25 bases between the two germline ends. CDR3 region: CACDPVGVDWPGDTDKLIF. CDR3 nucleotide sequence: TGTGCCTGTGACCCGGTGGGAGTGGACTGGCCGGGGGACACCGATAAACTCATCTTT.

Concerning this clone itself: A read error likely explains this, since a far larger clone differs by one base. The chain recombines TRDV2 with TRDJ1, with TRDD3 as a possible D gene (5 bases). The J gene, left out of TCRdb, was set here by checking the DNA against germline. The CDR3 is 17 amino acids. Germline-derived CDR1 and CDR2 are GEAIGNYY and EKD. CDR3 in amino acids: CACDTVGTRVDTDKLIF. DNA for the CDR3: TGTGCCTGCGACACCGTGGGGACGCGGGTCGACACCGATAAACTCATCTTT.

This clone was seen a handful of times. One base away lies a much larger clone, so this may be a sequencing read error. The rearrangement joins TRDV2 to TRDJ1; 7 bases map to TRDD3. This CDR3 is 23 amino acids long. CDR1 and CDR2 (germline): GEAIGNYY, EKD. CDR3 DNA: TGTGCCTGTGACTCAATTGGGACCTCGCTGACTGGGGCCGCTCTGAGGGACACCGATAAACTCACCTTT. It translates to CACDSIGTSLTGAALRDTDKLTF.